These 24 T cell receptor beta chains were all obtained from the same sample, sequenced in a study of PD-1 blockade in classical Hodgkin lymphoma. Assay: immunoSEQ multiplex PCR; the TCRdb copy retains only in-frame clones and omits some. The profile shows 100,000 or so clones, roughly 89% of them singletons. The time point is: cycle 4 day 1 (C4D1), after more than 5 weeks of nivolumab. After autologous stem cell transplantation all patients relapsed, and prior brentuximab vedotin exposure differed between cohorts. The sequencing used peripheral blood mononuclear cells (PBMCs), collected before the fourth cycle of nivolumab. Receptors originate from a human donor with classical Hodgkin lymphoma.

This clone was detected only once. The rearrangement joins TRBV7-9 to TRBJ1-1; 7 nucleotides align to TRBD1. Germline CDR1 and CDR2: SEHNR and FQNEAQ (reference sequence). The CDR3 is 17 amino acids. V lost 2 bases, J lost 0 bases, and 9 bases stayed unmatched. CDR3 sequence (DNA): TGTGCCAGCAGCTTACCCTGGTCGGGACAGCTGAACACTGAAGCTTTCTTT. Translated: CASSLPWSGQLNTEAFF.

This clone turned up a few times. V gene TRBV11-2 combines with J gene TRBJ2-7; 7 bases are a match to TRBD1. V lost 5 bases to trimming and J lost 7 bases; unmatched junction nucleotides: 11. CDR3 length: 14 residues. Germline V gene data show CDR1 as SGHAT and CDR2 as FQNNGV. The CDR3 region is CASSPGQVRGEQYF. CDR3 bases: TGTGCCAGCAGCCCAGGACAGGTCCGGGGTGAGCAGTACTTC.

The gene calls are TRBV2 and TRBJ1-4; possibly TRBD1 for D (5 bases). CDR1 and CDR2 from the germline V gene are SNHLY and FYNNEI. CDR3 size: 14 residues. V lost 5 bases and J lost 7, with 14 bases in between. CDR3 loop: CASSPLGPGEKLFF. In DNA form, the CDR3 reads TGTGCCAGCAGTCCTTTGGGGCCGGGTGAAAAACTGTTTTTT. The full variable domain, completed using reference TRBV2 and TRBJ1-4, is EPEVTQTPSHQVTQMGQEVILRCVPISNHLYFYWYRQILGQKVEFLVSFYNNEISEKSEIFDDQFSVERPDGSNFTLKIRSTKLEDSAMYFCASSPLGPGEKLFFGSGTQLSVL.

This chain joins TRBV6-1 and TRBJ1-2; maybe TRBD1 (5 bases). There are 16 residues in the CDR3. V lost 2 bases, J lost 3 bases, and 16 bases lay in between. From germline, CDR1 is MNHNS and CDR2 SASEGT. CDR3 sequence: CASSEWQGPLDYGYTF. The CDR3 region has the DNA TGTGCCAGCAGTGAATGGCAGGGCCCTTTGGACTATGGCTACACCTTC.

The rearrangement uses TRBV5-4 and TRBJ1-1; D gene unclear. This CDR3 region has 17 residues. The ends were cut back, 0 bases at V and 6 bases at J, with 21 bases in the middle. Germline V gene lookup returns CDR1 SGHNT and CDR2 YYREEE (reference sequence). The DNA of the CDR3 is TGTGCCAGCAGCTTGGGGAAGGGCAGGTTGGGTGTCTCTGAAGCTTTCTTT. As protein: CASSLGKGRLGVSEAFF.

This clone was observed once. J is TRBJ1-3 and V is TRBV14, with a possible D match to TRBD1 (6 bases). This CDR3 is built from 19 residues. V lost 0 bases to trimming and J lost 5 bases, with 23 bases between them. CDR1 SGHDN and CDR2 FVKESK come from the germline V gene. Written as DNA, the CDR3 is TGTGCCAGCAGCCAAGATTACCGGTCCGGACAGTCCGTTCGAAACACCATATATTTT. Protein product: CASSQDYRSGQSVRNTIYF.

This CDR3 is CASSFRLAGVGYEQYF. DNA for the CDR3: TGTGCCAGCAGTTTTCGGCTAGCGGGAGTCGGATACGAGCAGTACTTC. The rearrangement uses TRBV28 and TRBJ2-7, with 10 bases that match TRBD2. This CDR3 comprises 16 residues. The V and J ends lost 3 bases and 4 bases, in that order; junction bases with no gene match: 9. CDR1 and CDR2 from the germline V gene are MDHEN and SYDVKM.

As DNA, the CDR3 is TGTGCCAGCAGTTTAAGACAGCTGAACACTGAAGCTTTCTTT. Protein product: CASSLRQLNTEAFF. This chain uses TRBV28 with TRBJ1-1; weak D call: TRBD1 (5 bases). Per germline, CDR1 MDHEN and CDR2 SYDVKM. The V and J ends lost 2 bases and 0 bases respectively, with 7 bases between them. This CDR3 comprises 14 residues.

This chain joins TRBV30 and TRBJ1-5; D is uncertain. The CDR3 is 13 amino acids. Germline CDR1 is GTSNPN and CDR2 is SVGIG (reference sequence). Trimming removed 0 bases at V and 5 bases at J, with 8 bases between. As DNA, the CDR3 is TGTGCCTGGAGTGTAAACAGTGATCAGCCCCAGCATTTT. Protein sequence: CAWSVNSDQPQHF.

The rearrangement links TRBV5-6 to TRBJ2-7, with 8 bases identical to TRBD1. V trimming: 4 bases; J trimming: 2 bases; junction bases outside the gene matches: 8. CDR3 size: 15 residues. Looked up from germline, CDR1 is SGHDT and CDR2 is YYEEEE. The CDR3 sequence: CASSPRSTGAYEQYF. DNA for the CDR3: TGTGCCAGCAGCCCTCGATCGACAGGGGCCTACGAGCAGTACTTC.

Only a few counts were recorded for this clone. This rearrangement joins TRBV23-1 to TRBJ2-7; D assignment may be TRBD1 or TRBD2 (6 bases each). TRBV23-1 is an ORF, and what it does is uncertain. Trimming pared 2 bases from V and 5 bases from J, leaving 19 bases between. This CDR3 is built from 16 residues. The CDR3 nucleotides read TGCGCCAGCAGTCAAAGGGACTCCGAAGGGGGGAACGAGCAGTACTTC. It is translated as CASSQRDSEGGNEQYF.

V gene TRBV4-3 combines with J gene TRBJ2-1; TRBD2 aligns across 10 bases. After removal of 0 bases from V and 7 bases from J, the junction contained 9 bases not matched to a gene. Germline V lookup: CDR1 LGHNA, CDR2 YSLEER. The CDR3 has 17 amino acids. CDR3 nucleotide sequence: TGCGCCAGCAGCCAAGAGATGCGGCTAGCGGGAGCAAATGAGCAGTTCTTC. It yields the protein CASSQEMRLAGANEQFF.

The CDR3 nucleotides read TGTGCCATCAGTGATCAGGGTATCAGCTACGAGCAGTACTTC. Encoded protein: CAISDQGISYEQYF. The chain employs TRBV10-3 and TRBJ2-7, with D tentatively TRBD1 (5 bases). Deletions cut 3 bases from V and 3 bases from J, with 12 bases between. CDR1 is ENHRY, CDR2 SYGVKD, per germline. There are 14 residues in the CDR3.

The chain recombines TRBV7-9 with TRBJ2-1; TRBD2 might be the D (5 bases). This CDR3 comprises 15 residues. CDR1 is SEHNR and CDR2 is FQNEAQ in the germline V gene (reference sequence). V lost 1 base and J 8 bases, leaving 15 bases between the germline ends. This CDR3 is CASSLVLAPLDEQFF. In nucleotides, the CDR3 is TGTGCCAGCAGCTTAGTGCTAGCCCCGTTGGATGAGCAGTTCTTC.

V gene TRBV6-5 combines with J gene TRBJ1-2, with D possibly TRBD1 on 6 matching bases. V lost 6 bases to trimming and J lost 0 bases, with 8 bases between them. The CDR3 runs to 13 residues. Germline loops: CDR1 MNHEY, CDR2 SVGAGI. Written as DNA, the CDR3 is TGTGCCAGCAGGACAGGTCCTAACTATGGCTACACCTTC. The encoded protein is CASRTGPNYGYTF.

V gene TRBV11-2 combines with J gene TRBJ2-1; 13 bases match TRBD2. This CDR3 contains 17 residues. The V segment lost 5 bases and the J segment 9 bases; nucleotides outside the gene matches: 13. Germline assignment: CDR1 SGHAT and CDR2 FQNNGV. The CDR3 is CASSTLEGLAGVLEQFF. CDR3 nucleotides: TGTGCCAGCAGCACGCTAGAAGGACTAGCGGGAGTTCTTGAGCAGTTCTTC.

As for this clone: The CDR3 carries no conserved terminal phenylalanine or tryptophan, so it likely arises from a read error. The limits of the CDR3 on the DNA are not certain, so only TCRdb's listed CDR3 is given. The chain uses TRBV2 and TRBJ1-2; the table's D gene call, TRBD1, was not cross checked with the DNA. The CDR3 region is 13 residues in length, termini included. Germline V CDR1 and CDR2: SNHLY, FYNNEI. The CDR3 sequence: CASSDRWLRDTPV.

CDR3 amino acids: CASSLRDFRETQYF. CDR3 sequence (DNA): TGTGCCAGCAGCTTAAGGGACTTTCGAGAGACCCAGTACTTC. The chain is built from TRBV7-6 and TRBJ2-5; TRBD2 might be the D (6 bases). The CDR3 sequence is 14 residues long. V was clipped by 2 bases and J by 4 bases, with 11 bases between them. The germline CDR1 and CDR2 sequences are SGHVS and FNYEAQ.

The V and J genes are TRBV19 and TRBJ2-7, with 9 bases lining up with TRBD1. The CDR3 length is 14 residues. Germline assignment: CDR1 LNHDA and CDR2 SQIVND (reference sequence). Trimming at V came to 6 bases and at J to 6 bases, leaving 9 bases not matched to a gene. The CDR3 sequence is CASSPRTGVTEQYF. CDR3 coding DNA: TGTGCCAGTAGCCCCCGGACAGGGGTGACCGAGCAGTACTTC. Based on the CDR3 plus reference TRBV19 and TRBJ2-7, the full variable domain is DGGITQSPKYLFRKEGQNVTLSCEQNLNHDAMYWYRQDPGQGLRLIYYSQIVNDFQKGDIAEGYSVSREKKESFPLTVTSAQKNPTAFYLCASSPRTGVTEQYFGPGTRLTVT.

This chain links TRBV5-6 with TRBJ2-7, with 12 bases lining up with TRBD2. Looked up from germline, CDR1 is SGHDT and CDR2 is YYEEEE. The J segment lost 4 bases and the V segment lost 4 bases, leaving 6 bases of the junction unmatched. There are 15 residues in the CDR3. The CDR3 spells CASSPSSGRAYEQYF. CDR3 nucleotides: TGTGCCAGCAGCCCGTCTAGCGGGAGGGCGTACGAGCAGTACTTC. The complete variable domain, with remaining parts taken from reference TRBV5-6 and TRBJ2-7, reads DAGVTQSPTHLIKTRGQQVTLRCSPKSGHDTVSWYQQALGQGPQFIFQYYEEEERQRGNFPDRFSGHQFPNYSSELNVNALLLGDSALYLCASSPSSGRAYEQYFGPGTRLTVT.

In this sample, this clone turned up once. CDR3 protein: CASSPNRGTSGELFF. Here the CDR3 DNA reads TGTGCCAGCTCACCGAACCGCGGGACCTCCGGGGAGCTGTTTTTT. The rearrangement uses TRBV18 and TRBJ2-2; D may be TRBD2 (6 bases). The CDR3 has 15 residues. Germline-derived CDR1 and CDR2 are KGHSH and LQKENI. V was cut by 3 bases and J by 6 bases, with 14 bases left in between.

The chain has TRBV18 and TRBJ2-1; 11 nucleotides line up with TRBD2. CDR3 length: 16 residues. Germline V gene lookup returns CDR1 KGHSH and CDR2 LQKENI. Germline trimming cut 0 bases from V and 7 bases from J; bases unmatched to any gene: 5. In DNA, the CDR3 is TGTGCCAGCTCACCACCGCGCGCTAGCGGGAGGAATGAGCAGTTCTTC. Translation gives CASSPPRASGRNEQFF.

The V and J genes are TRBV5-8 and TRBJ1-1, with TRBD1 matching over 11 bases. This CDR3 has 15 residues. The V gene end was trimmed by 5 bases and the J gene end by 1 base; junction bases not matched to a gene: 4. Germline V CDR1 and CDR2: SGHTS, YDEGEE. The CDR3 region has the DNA TGTGCCAGCAGGGACAGGGGGCTTGGGAACACTGAAGCTTTCTTT. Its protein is CASRDRGLGNTEAFF.

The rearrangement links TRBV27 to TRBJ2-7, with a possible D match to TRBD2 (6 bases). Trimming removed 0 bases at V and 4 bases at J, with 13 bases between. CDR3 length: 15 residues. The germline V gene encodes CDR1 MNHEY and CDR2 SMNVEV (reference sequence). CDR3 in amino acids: CASSLSGGVLYEQYF. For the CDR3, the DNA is TGTGCCAGCAGTTTATCAGGAGGGGTACTATACGAGCAGTACTTC.